This entry lists 17 T cell receptor beta chains sequenced from one sample in a study of blood T cell repertoires in COVID-19. Generated by immunoSEQ multiplex PCR, the TCRdb table keeps only in-frame clones and is missing some. This sample has under 300,000 clones, with about 80% found just once. Sequenced input: PBMCs or T cells enriched from blood (not recorded which). The receptor source for this set is a man in his fifties who had recovered from COVID-19.

The rearrangement links TRBV11-3 to TRBJ2-7; D possibly corresponds to TRBD1 (6 bases). The ends were cut back, 6 bases at V and 6 bases at J, with 21 bases in the middle. CDR1 SGHNT and CDR2 YENEEA come from the germline V gene. The CDR3 is made up of 15 amino acids. CDR3 amino acids: CASRPSNRVLAEQYF. The CDR3 bases are TGTGCCAGCAGACCAAGCAACAGGGTCTTGGCCGAGCAGTACTTC.

This clone was found once. The chain carries TRBV7-2 and TRBJ2-3, with unresolved D. Germline-derived CDR1 and CDR2 are SGHTA and FQGNSA. This CDR3 spans 14 amino acids. V lost 0 bases to trimming and J lost 2 bases, with 6 bases between them. The CDR3 bases are TGTGCCAGCAGCTTAGCCAGCGCCACAGATACGCAGTATTTT. It is translated as CASSLASATDTQYF.

The chain couples TRBV11-2 to TRBJ2-1; 7 positions agree with TRBD1. The germline gives CDR1 SGHAT, CDR2 FQNNGV. The junction had 6 bases not matched to a gene; V was cut back by 5 bases and J by 2 bases. The CDR3 sequence is 15 residues long. For the CDR3, the DNA is TGTGCCAGCAGCGGCTCGGGACAGACCTACAATGAGCAGTTCTTC. It encodes CASSGSGQTYNEQFF.

The chain carries TRBV3-1 (or the pseudogene TRBV3-2) and TRBJ2-1; 12 nucleotides line up with TRBD2. V lost 3 bases, J lost 5 bases, and 11 bases stayed unmatched. This CDR3 has 18 amino acids. Germline V gene lookup returns CDR1 LGHDT and CDR2 YNNKEL (reference sequence). CDR3 bases: TGTGCCAGCAGCCACCCTATTCAGACTAGCGGGAGCCACAATGAGCAGTTCTTC. Its translation is CASSHPIQTSGSHNEQFF.

This sequence joins TRBV11-1 and TRBJ2-3; 10 bases agree with TRBD2. The germline gives CDR1 SGHAT, CDR2 FQDESV (reference sequence). The length of the CDR3 is 16 residues. With 4 bases clipped from V and 0 bases from J, the junction kept 4 bases outside the gene matches. The CDR3 DNA reads TGTGCCAGCAGCTCTCAGCGGGGGGGAAGCACAGATACGCAGTATTTT. It yields the protein CASSSQRGGSTDTQYF.

V gene TRBV19 combines with J gene TRBJ1-5; D possibly corresponds to TRBD1 (5 bases). The germline CDR1 and CDR2 sequences are LNHDA and SQIVND (reference sequence). The CDR3 has 17 amino acids. Trimming stripped 6 bases from V and 0 bases from J, with 18 bases between. In nucleotides, the CDR3 is TGTGCCAGTAGAGACCTCCAGTGGGGGGGTAGCAATCAGCCCCAGCATTTT. It is translated as CASRDLQWGGSNQPQHF.

V is TRBV4-1 and J is TRBJ1-1; 8 nucleotides match TRBD1. After removal of 0 bases from V and 5 bases from J, the junction contained 5 bases not matched to a gene. This CDR3 has 15 amino acids. Germline V gene lookup returns CDR1 MGHRA and CDR2 YSYEKL. CDR3 protein: CASSQELTGATEAFF. For the CDR3, the DNA is TGCGCCAGCAGCCAAGAGTTGACAGGGGCTACTGAAGCTTTCTTT.

In the case of this clone: A read error may account for a junction end that differs from germline. The chain uses TRBV19 and TRBJ1-4; a weak D match, TRBD1 (5 bases). Looked up from germline, CDR1 is LNHDA and CDR2 is SQIVND (reference sequence). The CDR3 runs 14 residues. The DNA for the CDR3 is TGTGCCAGTACTCCGGACACCCGTAATCAAAAACTGTTTTTT. Protein: CASTPDTRNQKLFF.

The chain combines TRBV5-1 with TRBJ2-5; D may be TRBD2 (5 bases). The germline V gene encodes CDR1 SGHRS and CDR2 YFSETQ. Trimming took 5 bases from V and 1 from J, leaving 9 bases between them. The CDR3 contains 13 residues. The CDR3 region has the DNA TGCGCCAGCAGGCGGGCGGTCCAAGAGACCCAGTACTTC. Translated: CASRRAVQETQYF.

The rearrangement uses TRBV5-1 and TRBJ2-5; 15 nucleotides match TRBD2. CDR3 length: 16 residues. J lost 5 bases, V lost 5 bases, and 7 bases had no gene match. Germline loops: CDR1 SGHRS, CDR2 YFSETQ. Written as DNA, the CDR3 is TGCGCCAGCAGTTACGGACTAGCGGGGGGGCAGGAGACCCAGTACTTC. Protein sequence: CASSYGLAGGQETQYF.

The chain carries TRBV19 and TRBJ2-7; D is perhaps TRBD1 (6 bases). The germline CDR1 and CDR2 sequences are LNHDA and SQIVND (reference sequence). CDR3 size: 14 residues. Trimming left V 6 bases short and J 2 bases short, with 14 bases between. The CDR3 region is CASSKQGFPYEQYF. The DNA for the CDR3 is TGTGCCAGTAGCAAACAGGGATTCCCCTACGAGCAGTACTTC.

The gene calls are TRBV5-4 and TRBJ2-3; possible D gene TRBD2, 5 bases. V dropped 0 bases and J dropped 2 bases, with 13 bases sitting between them. Per the germline V gene, CDR1 is SGHNT and CDR2 is YYREEE (reference sequence). The CDR3 has 16 amino acids. The CDR3 DNA follows: TGTGCCAGCAGCTTGGGCGGAGCGGAATACACAGATACGCAGTATTTT. This encodes CASSLGGAEYTDTQYF.

The rearrangement links TRBV29-1 to TRBJ1-2; D remains ambiguous. V lost 4 bases to trimming and J lost 2 bases, with 8 bases between them. Looked up from germline, CDR1 is SQVTM and CDR2 is ANQGSEA. This CDR3 is built from 12 residues. CDR3 region: CSVAGSNYGYTF. CDR3 coding DNA: TGCAGCGTTGCAGGTTCCAACTATGGCTACACCTTC.

This clone has just a few counts. V gene TRBV19 combines with J gene TRBJ1-4; 9 bases map to TRBD1. CDR3 size: 14 residues. Germline V gene data show CDR1 as LNHDA and CDR2 as SQIVND (reference sequence). The V segment lost 4 bases and the J segment 7 bases; nucleotides outside the gene matches: 4. The CDR3 DNA reads as TGTGCCAGTAGTAAACAGGGGGCAGGTGAAAAACTGTTTTTT. Translating gives CASSKQGAGEKLFF.

The chain uses TRBV28 and TRBJ1-6; unclear D gene. V was shortened by 0 bases and J by 7 bases, with 10 bases between the two germline ends. Germline CDR1 is MDHEN and CDR2 is SYDVKM. The CDR3 extends over 15 amino acids. The CDR3 loop is CASSLWGERNSPLHF. CDR3 coding DNA: TGTGCCAGCAGTTTATGGGGAGAGAGGAATTCACCCCTCCACTTT. The full variable domain, in which reference TRBV28 and TRBJ1-6 provide the parts outside the CDR3, is DVKVTQSSRYLVKRTGEKVFLECVQDMDHENMFWYRQDPGLGLRLIYFSYDVKMKEKGDIPEGYSVSREKKERFSLILESASTNQTSMYLCASSLWGERNSPLHFGNGTRLTVT.

V and J are TRBV9 and TRBJ1-1; no firm D call. V shed 5 bases and J shed 3 bases, with 14 bases lying between them. The CDR3 runs to 14 residues. Germline-derived CDR1 and CDR2 are SGDLS and YYNGEE. CDR3 region: CASRPAERDTEAFF. DNA for the CDR3: TGTGCCAGCAGGCCGGCAGAGAGGGACACTGAAGCTTTCTTT.

This sequence joins TRBV29-1 and TRBJ2-3; 7 bases agree with TRBD2. J gave up 4 bases and V 5 bases, and 6 bases lay outside the gene matches. CDR3 length equals 13 residues. Per the germline V gene, CDR1 is SQVTM and CDR2 is ANQGSEA. Written as DNA, the CDR3 is TGCAGCGTTTCCCGGACTAGTTCAGATACGCAGTATTTT. Its protein is CSVSRTSSDTQYF.